This T cell receptor (beta chain) is from a study of shared clonotypes between healthy human individuals. Naive CD8 cells lacked CD45RO and underwent positive selection for CCR7, leaving out terminally differentiated effector memory CD45RA+ cells. In germline, CDR1 is ENHRY, CDR2 SYGVKD. The V end was cut by 10 bases, the J end by 4 bases, with 15 bases between. CDR3 length: 13 residues. Genomic DNA per cell subset filled all wells of several immunoSEQ plates. Sorted-subset replicate PCRs used roughly 210 ng of genomic DNA. This amount corresponded to about 30,000 T cell genomes. TCRdb's table, derived via immunoSEQ multiplex PCR, lists solely in-frame clones and lacks some. Of about 1,800,000 clones listed, less than 95% are singletons.

J is TRBJ2-3 and V is TRBV10-3; TRBD1 or TRBD2 may be the D gene (5 bases each). The clonotype originates from a man younger than 35 in good health. Sequencing used naive CD8+ T cells sorted from blood. DNA of the CDR3: TGTGCCACAAAAGAGGGGACCTCAGATACGCAGTATTTT. Its translation: CATKEGTSDTQYF.